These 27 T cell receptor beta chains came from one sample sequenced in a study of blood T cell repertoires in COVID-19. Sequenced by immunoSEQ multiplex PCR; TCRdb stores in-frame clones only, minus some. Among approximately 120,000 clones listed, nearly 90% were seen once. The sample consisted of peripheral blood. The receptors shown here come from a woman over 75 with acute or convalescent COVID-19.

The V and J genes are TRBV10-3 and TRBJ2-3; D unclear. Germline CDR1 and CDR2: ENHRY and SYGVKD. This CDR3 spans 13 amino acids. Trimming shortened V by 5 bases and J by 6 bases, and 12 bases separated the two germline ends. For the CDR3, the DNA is TGTGCCATCAGTTCCACTCCCGCTGATACGCAGTATTTT. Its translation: CAISSTPADTQYF.

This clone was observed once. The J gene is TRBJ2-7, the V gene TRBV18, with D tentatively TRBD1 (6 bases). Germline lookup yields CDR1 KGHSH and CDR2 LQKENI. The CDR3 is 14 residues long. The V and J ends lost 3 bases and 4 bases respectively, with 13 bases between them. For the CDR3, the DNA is TGTGCCAGCTCACCGGGACACCTAGGGTACGAGCAGTACTTC. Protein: CASSPGHLGYEQYF.

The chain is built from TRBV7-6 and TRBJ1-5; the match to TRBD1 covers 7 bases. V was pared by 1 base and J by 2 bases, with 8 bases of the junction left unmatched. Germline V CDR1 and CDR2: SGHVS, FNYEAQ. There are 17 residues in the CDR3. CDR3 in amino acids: CASSLEQGSRGNQPQHF. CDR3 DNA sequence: TGTGCCAGCAGCTTAGAACAGGGGAGTAGGGGCAATCAGCCCCAGCATTTT.

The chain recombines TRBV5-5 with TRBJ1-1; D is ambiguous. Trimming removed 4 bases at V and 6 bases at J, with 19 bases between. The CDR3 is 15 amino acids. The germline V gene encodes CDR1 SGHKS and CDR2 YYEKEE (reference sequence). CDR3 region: CASSPRLDKISEAFF. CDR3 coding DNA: TGTGCCAGCAGCCCGAGACTAGACAAAATCTCTGAAGCTTTCTTT.

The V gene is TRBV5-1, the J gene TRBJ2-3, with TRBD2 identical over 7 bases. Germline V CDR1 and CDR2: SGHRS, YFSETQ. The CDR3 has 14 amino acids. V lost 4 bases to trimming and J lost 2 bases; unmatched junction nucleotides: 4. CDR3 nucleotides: TGCGCCAGCAGCGGCGGGAGTCCCACAGATACGCAGTATTTT. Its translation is CASSGGSPTDTQYF. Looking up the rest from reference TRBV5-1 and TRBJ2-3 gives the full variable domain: KAGVTQTPRYLIKTRGQQVTLSCSPISGHRSVSWYQQTPGQGLQFLFEYFSETQRNKGNFPGRFSGRQFSNSRSEMNVSTLELGDSALYLCASSGGSPTDTQYFGPGTRLTVL.

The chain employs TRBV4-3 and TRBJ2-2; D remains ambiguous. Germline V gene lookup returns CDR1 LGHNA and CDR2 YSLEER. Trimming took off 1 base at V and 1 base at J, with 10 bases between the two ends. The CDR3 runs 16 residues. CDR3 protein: CASSQGRQVNTGELFF. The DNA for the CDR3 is TGCGCCAGCAGCCAAGGTCGGCAGGTGAACACCGGGGAGCTGTTTTTT.

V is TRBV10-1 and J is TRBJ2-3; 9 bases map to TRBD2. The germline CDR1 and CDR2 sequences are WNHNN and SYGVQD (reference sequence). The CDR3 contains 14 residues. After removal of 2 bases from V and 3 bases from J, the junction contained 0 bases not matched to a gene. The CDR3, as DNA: TGCGCCAGCAGTGAGAGCGGGAGGACAGATACGCAGTATTTT. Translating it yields CASSESGRTDTQYF.

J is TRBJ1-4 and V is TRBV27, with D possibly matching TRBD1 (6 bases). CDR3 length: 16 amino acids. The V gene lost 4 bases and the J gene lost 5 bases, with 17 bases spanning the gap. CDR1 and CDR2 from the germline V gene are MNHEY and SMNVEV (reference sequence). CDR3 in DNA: TGTGCCAGCAGTTCAGTTCGGGGGGCCTCAAATGAAAAACTGTTTTTT. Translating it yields CASSSVRGASNEKLFF.

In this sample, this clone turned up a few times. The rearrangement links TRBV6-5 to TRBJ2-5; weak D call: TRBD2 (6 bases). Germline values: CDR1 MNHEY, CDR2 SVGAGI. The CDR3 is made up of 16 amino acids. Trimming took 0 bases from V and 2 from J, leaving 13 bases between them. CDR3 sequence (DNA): TGTGCCAGCAGTTACTCAGGCACCCGGGGGCAAGAGACCCAGTACTTC. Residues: CASSYSGTRGQETQYF.

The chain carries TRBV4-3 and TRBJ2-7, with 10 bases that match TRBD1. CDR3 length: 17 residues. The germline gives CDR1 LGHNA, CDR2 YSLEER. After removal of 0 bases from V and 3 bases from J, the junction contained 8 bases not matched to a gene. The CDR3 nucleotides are TGCGCCAGCAGCCAAGACACCCGGACAGGGGGTGGCTACGAGCAGTACTTC. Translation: CASSQDTRTGGGYEQYF.

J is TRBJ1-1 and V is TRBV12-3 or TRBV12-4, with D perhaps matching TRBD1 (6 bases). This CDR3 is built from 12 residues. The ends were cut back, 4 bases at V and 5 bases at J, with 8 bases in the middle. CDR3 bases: TGTGCCAGCAGTTCAGGGGTAACTGAAGCTTTCTTT. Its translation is CASSSGVTEAFF.

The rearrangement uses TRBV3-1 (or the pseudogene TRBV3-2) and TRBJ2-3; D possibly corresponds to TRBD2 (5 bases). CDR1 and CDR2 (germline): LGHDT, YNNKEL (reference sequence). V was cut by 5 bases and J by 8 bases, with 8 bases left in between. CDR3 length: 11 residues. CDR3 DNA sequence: TGTGCCAGCAGCTCCCGGGGTACGCAGTATTTT. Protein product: CASSSRGTQYF.

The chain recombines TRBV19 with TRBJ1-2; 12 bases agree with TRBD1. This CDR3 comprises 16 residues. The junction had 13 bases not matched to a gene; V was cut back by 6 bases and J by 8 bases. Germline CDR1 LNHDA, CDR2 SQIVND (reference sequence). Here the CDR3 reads CASRPGQGAYYLGYTF. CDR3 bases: TGTGCCAGTAGACCGGGACAGGGGGCCTACTATTTGGGCTACACCTTC.

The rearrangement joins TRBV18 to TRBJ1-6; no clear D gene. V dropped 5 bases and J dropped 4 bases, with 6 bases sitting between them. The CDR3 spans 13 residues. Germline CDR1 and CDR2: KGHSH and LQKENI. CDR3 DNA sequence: TGTGCCAGCTCATTACAGTATAATTCACCCCTCCACTTT. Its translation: CASSLQYNSPLHF.

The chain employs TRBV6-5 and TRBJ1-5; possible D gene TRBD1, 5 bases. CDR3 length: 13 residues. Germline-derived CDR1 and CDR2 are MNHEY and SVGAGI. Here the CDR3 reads CVTAYRPNQPQHF. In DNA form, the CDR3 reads TGTGTGACAGCCTACAGGCCCAATCAGCCCCAGCATTTT.

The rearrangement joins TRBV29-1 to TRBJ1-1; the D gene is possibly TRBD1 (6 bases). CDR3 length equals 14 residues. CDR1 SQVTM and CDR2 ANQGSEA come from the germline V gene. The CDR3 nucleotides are TGCAGTGTTTACCGAGGGGGGGCGAACACTGAAGCTTTCTTT. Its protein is CSVYRGGANTEAFF.

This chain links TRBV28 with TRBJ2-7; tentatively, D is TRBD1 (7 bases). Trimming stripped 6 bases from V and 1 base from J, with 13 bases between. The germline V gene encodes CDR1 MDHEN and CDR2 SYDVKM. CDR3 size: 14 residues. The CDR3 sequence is CASRRQGGSYEQYF. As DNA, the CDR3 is TGTGCCAGCAGAAGACAGGGAGGATCCTACGAGCAGTACTTC.

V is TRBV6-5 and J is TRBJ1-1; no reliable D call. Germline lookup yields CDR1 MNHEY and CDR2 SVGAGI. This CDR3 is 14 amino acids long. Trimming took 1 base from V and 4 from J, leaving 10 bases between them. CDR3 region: CASSYYSAPTEAFF. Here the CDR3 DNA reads TGTGCCAGCAGTTACTACAGTGCCCCCACTGAAGCTTTCTTT.

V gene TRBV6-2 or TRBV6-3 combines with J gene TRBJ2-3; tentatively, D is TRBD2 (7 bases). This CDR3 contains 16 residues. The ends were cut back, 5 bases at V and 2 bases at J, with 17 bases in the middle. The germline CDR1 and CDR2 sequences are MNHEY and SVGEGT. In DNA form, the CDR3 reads TGTGCCAGCAGTACTCGGGCGGGGGCCCTCACAGATACGCAGTATTTT. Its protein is CASSTRAGALTDTQYF.

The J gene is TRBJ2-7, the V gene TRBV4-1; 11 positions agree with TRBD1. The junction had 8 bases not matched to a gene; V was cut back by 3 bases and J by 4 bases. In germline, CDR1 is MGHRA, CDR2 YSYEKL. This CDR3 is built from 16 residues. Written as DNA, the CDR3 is TGCGCCAGCAGCCAGGGGACAGGGGGAATTTCGTACGAGCAGTACTTC. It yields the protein CASSQGTGGISYEQYF.

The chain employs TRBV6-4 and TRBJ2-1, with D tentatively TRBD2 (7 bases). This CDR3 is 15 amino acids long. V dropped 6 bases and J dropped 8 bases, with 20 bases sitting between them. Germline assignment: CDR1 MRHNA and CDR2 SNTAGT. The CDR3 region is CASSDLAGAWDEQFF. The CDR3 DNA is TGTGCCAGCAGCGACCTTGCGGGGGCTTGGGATGAGCAGTTCTTC.

In DNA, the CDR3 is TGCGCCAGCAGCTTTGAGGGCCTACACCAAGAGACCCAGTACTTC. It yields the protein CASSFEGLHQETQYF. V is TRBV5-1 and J is TRBJ2-5, with a weak D call TRBD2 (5 bases). The CDR3 runs 15 residues. CDR1 is SGHRS and CDR2 is YFSETQ in the germline V gene. The ends were cut back, 2 bases at V and 0 bases at J, with 11 bases in the middle.

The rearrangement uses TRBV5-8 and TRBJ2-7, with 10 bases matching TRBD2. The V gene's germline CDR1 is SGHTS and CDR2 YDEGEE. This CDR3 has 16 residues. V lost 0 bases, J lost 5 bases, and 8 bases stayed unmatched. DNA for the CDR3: TGTGCCAGCAGCTTGGTCGCTAGCGGGAGATCCCACGAGCAGTACTTC. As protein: CASSLVASGRSHEQYF.

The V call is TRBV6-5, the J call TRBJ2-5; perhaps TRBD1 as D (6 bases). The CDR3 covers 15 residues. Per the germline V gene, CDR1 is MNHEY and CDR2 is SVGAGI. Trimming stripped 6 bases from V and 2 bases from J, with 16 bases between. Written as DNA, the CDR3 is TGTGCCAGCAGGAAGTGGACAGAGGGGCAAGAGACCCAGTACTTC. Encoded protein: CASRKWTEGQETQYF.

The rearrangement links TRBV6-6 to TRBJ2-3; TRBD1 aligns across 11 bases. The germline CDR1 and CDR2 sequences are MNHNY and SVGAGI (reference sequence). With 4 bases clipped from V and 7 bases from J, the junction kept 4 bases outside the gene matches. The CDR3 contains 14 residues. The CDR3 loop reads CASSWTGGENTQYF. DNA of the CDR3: TGTGCCAGCAGTTGGACAGGGGGCGAGAATACGCAGTATTTT.

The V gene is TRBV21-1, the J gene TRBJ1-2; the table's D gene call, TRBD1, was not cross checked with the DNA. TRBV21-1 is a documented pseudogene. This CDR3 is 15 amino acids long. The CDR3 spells CASSEQGFTNYGYTF. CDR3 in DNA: TGTGCCAGCAGCGAACAGGGATTTACTAACTATGGCTACACCTTC.

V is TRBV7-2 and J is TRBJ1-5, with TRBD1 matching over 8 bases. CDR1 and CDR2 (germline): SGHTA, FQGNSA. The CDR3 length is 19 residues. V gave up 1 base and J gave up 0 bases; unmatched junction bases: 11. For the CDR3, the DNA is TGTGCCAGCAGCTTAGGAGCCCTAGGGACAGGACTTAGCAATCAGCCCCAGCATTTT. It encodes CASSLGALGTGLSNQPQHF.